This T cell receptor (beta chain) comes out of a study of blood T cell repertoires in COVID-19. Per the original data handling: Scientists estimated how many nucleated cells there were by amplifying reference gene primers. Profiling relied on immunoSEQ multiplex PCR, and the TCRdb table lists in-frame clones only, not all of them. For V, J and clone size, that table is used; D and trimming come from the DNA. The table lists roughly 300,000 clones, 80% to 95% of them singletons. CDR3 length: 16 amino acids. Per the germline V gene, CDR1 is SEHNR and CDR2 is FQNEAQ (reference sequence). The ends were cut back, 2 bases at V and 0 bases at J, with 8 bases in the middle. Those enrolled, adults aged about 18 to 89 years, came from about two dozen US areas. Clinical history as reported by participants underpinned cohort assignment. Resolution of symptoms, clearance, or two negative PCRs was present in recovered Cohort 3 donors.

The receptor was derived from a woman between 25 and 40 years old who had recovered from COVID-19. The sequenced sample was PBMCs or T cells enriched from blood (not recorded which). This chain joins TRBV7-9 and TRBJ2-6; unclear D gene. The CDR3 reads CASSLIPSSGANVLTF. CDR3 bases: TGTGCCAGCAGCTTAATTCCCAGCTCTGGGGCCAACGTCCTGACTTTC.